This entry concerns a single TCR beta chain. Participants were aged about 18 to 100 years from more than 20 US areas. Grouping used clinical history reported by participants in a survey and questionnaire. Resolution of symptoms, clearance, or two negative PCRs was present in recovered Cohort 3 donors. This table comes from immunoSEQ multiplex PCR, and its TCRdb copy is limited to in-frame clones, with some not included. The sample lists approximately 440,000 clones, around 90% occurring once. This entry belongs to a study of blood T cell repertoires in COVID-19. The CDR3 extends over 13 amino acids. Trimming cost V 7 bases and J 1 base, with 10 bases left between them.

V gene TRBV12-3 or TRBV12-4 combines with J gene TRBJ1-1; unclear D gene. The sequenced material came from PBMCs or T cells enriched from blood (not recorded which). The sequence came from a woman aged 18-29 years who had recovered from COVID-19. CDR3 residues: CASTGGQNTEAFF. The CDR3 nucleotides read TGTGCCAGCACGGGTGGTCAGAACACTGAAGCTTTCTTT.